This T cell receptor (beta chain) was found in a study of Graves' ophthalmopathy and Graves' hyperthyroidism. In its sample, this clonotype was seen many times. The target antigen is unknown. For repertoire sequencing, the TCR beta CDR3 regions were amplified from RNA transcripts. First-round RT-PCR relied on HTBI primers, and a second-round multiplex PCR came next. MiXCR was run by TCRdb on the multiplex PCR reads, yielding one entry per CDR3 protein. The sample holds almost 400,000 distinct CDR3 sequences, about 18% seen once. Moderate-to-severe activity, CAS ≥3, NOSPECS ≥4 and duration under 3 months were recorded for donors with ophthalmopathy. The evidence that diagnosis relied on was clinical symptoms, serum thyroxine, TRAb, thyroid ultrasound and orbital computed tomography. PBMCs stemmed from approximately 10 ml of fresh peripheral blood. Germline lookup yields CDR1 MNHNS and CDR2 SASEGT. V was trimmed by 7 bases and J by 5 bases, leaving 12 bases between them. CDR3 length equals 12 residues.

Study-wide findings and caveats: Discrimination between ophthalmopathy and stable hyperthyroidism by a 13-signature model showed more than 85% sensitivity and about 80% specificity.

The rearrangement links TRBV6-1 to TRBJ2-7, with D perhaps matching TRBD1 or TRBD2 (5 bases each). The specimen sequenced was peripheral blood. This receptor was obtained from a woman younger than 35 with Graves' ophthalmopathy. The CDR3 sequence is CASTGTFDEQYF. CDR3 nucleotide sequence: TGTGCCAGCACCGGGACGTTCGACGAGCAGTACTTC.